This TCR beta chain originates from a study of T cell responses to AZD1222 COVID-19 vaccine. Using immunoSEQ multiplex PCR, the repertoire was profiled, and TCRdb retains in-frame clones only, with some absent. The table has around 130,000 clones, 70% to 90% seen once. General study points: Clonal diversity may have been underestimated, and the donors were mostly white British, with more females than males.

The CDR3 contains 14 residues. Per germline, CDR1 WNHNN and CDR2 SYGVQD (reference sequence). V shed 6 bases and J 5 bases; nucleotides not matched to a gene: 9. This clone showed up just once. Antigen specificity is unknown. The sequence derives from an adult who received the AZD1222 COVID-19 vaccine. The chain is built from TRBV10-1 and TRBJ1-2; 7 bases are a match to TRBD1. Material: peripheral blood, obtained 28 days after the second AZD1222 dose. This CDR3 is CASRDSDRTYGYTF. Here the CDR3 DNA reads TGCGCCAGCAGAGATTCGGACAGGACGTATGGCTACACCTTC.